The 9 T cell receptor beta chains below were found in one sample sequenced in a study of T-cell memory formation after mild COVID-19. From the 5' RACE reads, TCRdb called clonotypes with MiXCR, one entry per CDR3 protein. The sample consists of just over 400,000 distinct CDR3 sequences, around 22% of them appearing once. Sequencing used PBMCs or a T cell subset sorted from them (not recorded which). These receptors all come from an adult woman who had mild COVID-19 (a few samples of this study predate the infection). Cell type and time point are not known.

This clonotype showed up just a few times. This chain joins TRBV9 and TRBJ1-1; D perhaps matches TRBD1 (6 bases). CDR3 size: 15 residues. V lost 4 bases to trimming and J lost 4 bases, with 17 bases between them. Germline CDR1 reads SGDLS; CDR2 reads YYNGEE. CDR3 sequence reads: CASSKGGAQPTEAFF. The CDR3 bases are TGTGCCAGCAGCAAGGGGGGGGCCCAGCCCACTGAAGCTTTCTTT. The whole variable domain, remainder taken from reference TRBV9 and TRBJ1-1, is DSGVTQTPKHLITATGQRVTLRCSPRSGDLSVYWYQQSLDQGLQFLIQYYNGEERAKGNILERFSAQQFPDLHSELNLSSLELGDSALYFCASSKGGAQPTEAFFGQGTRLTVV.

This clonotype has more than one count but fewer than ten. This sequence joins TRBV7-6 and TRBJ2-7; weak D call: TRBD1 (6 bases). CDR1 SGHVS and CDR2 FNYEAQ come from the germline V gene. V lost 8 bases, J lost 0 bases, and 11 bases lay in between. The CDR3 is 13 residues long. DNA of the CDR3: TGTGCCAGCGGAGACAGGAACTCCTACGAGCAGTACTTC. It is translated as CASGDRNSYEQYF.

The CDR3 bases are TGTGCCAGCAGCTTAAGTTTTGACTACGAGCAGTACTTC. It is translated as CASSLSFDYEQYF. The chain uses TRBV7-2 and TRBJ2-7, with unresolved D. The length of the CDR3 is 13 residues. V was cut by 2 bases and J by 3 bases, with 8 bases left in between. Germline CDR1 SGHTA, CDR2 FQGNSA.

The chain has TRBV6-5 and TRBJ2-5; 9 positions agree with TRBD2. The CDR3 spans 15 residues. Trimming cost V 3 bases and J 5 bases; bases outside gene matches: 7. Germline lookup yields CDR1 MNHEY and CDR2 SVGAGI. The CDR3, as DNA: TGTGCCAGCAGTTATATCGGCGGGAGGGAGGAGACCCAGTACTTC. It translates to CASSYIGGREETQYF.

This clonotype turned up a few times. V and J are TRBV15 and TRBJ1-1; no definite D call. Germline V lookup: CDR1 LNHNV, CDR2 YYDKDF (reference sequence). V lost 1 base and J 8 bases, leaving 11 bases between the germline ends. There are 13 residues in the CDR3. The CDR3 loop is CATSRAPGLEAFF. For the CDR3, the DNA is TGTGCCACCAGCAGAGCCCCGGGGTTAGAAGCTTTCTTT.

This clonotype was detected a few times. This chain links TRBV4-3 with TRBJ2-7; D unclear. The length of the CDR3 is 15 residues. CDR1 LGHNA and CDR2 YSLEER come from the germline V gene. Trimming removed 0 bases from V and 4 bases from J, with 13 bases in between. This CDR3 is CASSQDEGGQYEQYF. CDR3 nucleotide sequence: TGCGCCAGCAGCCAAGACGAAGGCGGTCAATACGAGCAGTACTTC.

This clonotype has just a few counts. The chain joins TRBV16 to TRBJ2-1, with 7 bases fitting TRBD1. The trim removed 2 bases at V and 0 bases at J, leaving 1 base unmatched. Germline CDR1 reads KGHSY; CDR2 reads FQNENV. CDR3 length: 15 amino acids. DNA for the CDR3: TGTGCCAGCAGCCAACCAGGGGGCTCCTACAATGAGCAGTTCTTC. Translating it yields CASSQPGGSYNEQFF.

The chain recombines TRBV7-2 with TRBJ2-1, with 7 nucleotides matching TRBD1. The CDR3 is made up of 14 amino acids. V was clipped by 2 bases and J by 8 bases; unmatched bases: 6. Germline loops: CDR1 SGHTA, CDR2 FQGNSA. CDR3 sequence (DNA): TGTGCCAGCAGCTTAAACGAGGGGGCCCATGAGCAGTTCTTC. This encodes CASSLNEGAHEQFF.

The rearrangement links TRBV5-1 to TRBJ2-1, with D perhaps matching TRBD1 (6 bases). CDR1 is SGHRS and CDR2 is YFSETQ in the germline V gene. CDR3 length equals 15 residues. V was clipped by 6 bases and J by 0 bases, with 13 bases between them. CDR3 protein: CASTHGGSSYNEQFF. CDR3 coding DNA: TGCGCCAGCACCCATGGGGGCAGCTCCTACAATGAGCAGTTCTTC.